This note documents a single TCR beta chain sequence. What it binds is not known. The sample belongs to a study of T cell responses to AZD1222 COVID-19 vaccine. Study-wide points: Along spike, vaccine-associated CD4 TCRs were found throughout, with dominance at 160-218 and 743-854.

Recipients boosted at about 4 weeks or about 12 weeks are pooled. TCRdb's table, derived via immunoSEQ multiplex PCR, lists solely in-frame clones and lacks some. The sample records tens of thousands of clones, about nine tenths being singletons. Germline V gives CDR1 SEHNR, CDR2 FQNEAQ (reference sequence). The germline V and J ends were trimmed by 5 bases and 2 bases, with 16 bases remaining between them. CDR3 size: 15 residues. Sequenced material: peripheral blood, taken 28 days after the second AZD1222 dose. This clonotype was obtained from an adult who received the AZD1222 COVID-19 vaccine. The chain couples TRBV7-9 to TRBJ2-7, with D possibly being TRBD2 (5 bases). Here the CDR3 reads CASSPVDFNTYEQYF. CDR3 nucleotide sequence: TGTGCCAGCAGCCCTGTGGACTTTAATACCTACGAGCAGTACTTC. The entire variable domain, with the rest obtained from reference TRBV7-9 and TRBJ2-7, is as follows: DTGVSQNPRHKITKRGQNVTFRCDPISEHNRLYWYRQTLGQGPEFLTYFQNEAQLEKSRLLSDRFSAERPKGSFSTLEIQRTEQGDSAMYLCASSPVDFNTYEQYFGPGTRLTVT.